These T cell receptor beta chains were read from a single sample in a study of blood T cell repertoires in COVID-19. Here immunoSEQ multiplex PCR was the method, and the copy in TCRdb shows in-frame clones only, minus some. The data hold just under 45,000 clones, with around 90% observed a single time. The specimen was peripheral blood. The origin of the receptors is a woman of 80 years or more in a cohort sampled during active or convalescent COVID-19. CDR3s include the opening cysteine and the closing phenylalanine or tryptophan. Fields, in order: CDR3 DNA, CDR3 protein, D gene, J gene, V gene, clone size. The D gene is left open where the match is weak. Size is omitted from some rows. Given values are once, few, many or a class for expanded clones.

TGTGCCACCAGCAGACGTCTCGGGGGGTACGAGCAGTACTTC	CATSRRLGGYEQYF	TRBD2	TRBJ2-7	TRBV15	NA
TGCGCCAGCAGCTTGGACAGGCAGACCTCTGGAAACACCATATATTTT	CASSLDRQTSGNTIYF	NA	TRBJ1-3	TRBV5-1	NA
TGCGCCAGCAGCTTGCTCGCGGGACAGGCGTATTCTGGAAACACCATATATTTT	CASSLLAGQAYSGNTIYF	TRBD1	TRBJ1-3	TRBV5-1	NA
TGTGCCAGAAGCTTGGCGACAGGGGGCACAGACGAGCAGTACTTC	CARSLATGGTDEQYF	TRBD1	TRBJ2-7	TRBV5-3	once
TGTGCCAGCAGTTCAGTTCCTTTTACCATATATTTT	CASSSVPFTIYF	NA	TRBJ1-3	TRBV12-3/TRBV12-4	few
TGTGCCAGCAGTTTAGGGCCCGGGGTTCTGGTAGCGGGAGGGCCGTACCAGTTCTTC	CASSLGPGVLVAGGPYQFF	TRBD2	TRBJ2-1	TRBV28	few
TGCGCCAGCAGCTTTGGCTCCAACTATGGCTACACCTTC	CASSFGSNYGYTF	NA	TRBJ1-2	TRBV5-1	NA
TGCAGTGCTAGTGTCGCGTCAGATACGCAGTATTTT	CSASVASDTQYF	NA	TRBJ2-3	TRBV20-1	NA
TGTGCCAGCAGCTCGGGACAAAACACCGGGGAGCTGTTTTTT	CASSSGQNTGELFF	NA	TRBJ2-2	TRBV7-9	few
TGCAGCGTTCTCCGGGACAGCAATTCACCCCTCCACTTT	CSVLRDSNSPLHF	TRBD1	TRBJ1-6	TRBV29-1	NA
TGTGCCAGCAGGGGACAGGGAATGAACACTGAAGCTTTCTTT	CASRGQGMNTEAFF	TRBD1	TRBJ1-1	TRBV5-6	NA
TGTGCCAGCAGCAGAACCCGCGGGACAGGGGCCCCTCAGCCCCAGCATTTT	CASSRTRGTGAPQPQHF	TRBD1	TRBJ1-5	TRBV3-1/TRBV3-2	NA
TGTGCCAGCGCCGGGACAAACGTCTATGGCTACACCTTC	CASAGTNVYGYTF	NA	TRBJ1-2	TRBV25-1	NA
TGTGCCAGCAGCTTCGGGGACAACTACGAGCAGTACTTC	CASSFGDNYEQYF	NA	TRBJ2-7	TRBV5-6	NA
TGTGCCTGGAGTTTCGAGGTCTTAGAGACCCAGTACTTC	CAWSFEVLETQYF	NA	TRBJ2-5	TRBV30	NA
TGTGCCAGTCAACCGGCAGGGCAGGGAAGGATCACTGAAGCTTTCTTT	CASQPAGQGRITEAFF	NA	TRBJ1-1	TRBV19	NA
TGTGCCAGCAGCGTGGGCAACCGGGACTCGAGCTGGGGCGAGCAGTACTTC	CASSVGNRDSSWGEQYF	NA	TRBJ2-7	TRBV7-2	few
TGTGCCAGCAGCTTACTCCAGGGGGGCACCTACGAGCAGTACTTC	CASSLLQGGTYEQYF	NA	TRBJ2-7	TRBV11-3	NA
TGTGCCAGCAGCCGAACGGACAGTCGTAATGAAAAACTGTTTTTT	CASSRTDSRNEKLFF	NA	TRBJ1-4	TRBV7-9	NA
TGTGCCAGCAGCTTAGGGGGGGGACGTTACACTGAAGCTTTCTTT	CASSLGGGRYTEAFF	NA	TRBJ1-1	TRBV7-2	once
TGTGCCACCAGTGGCCCAGGAGCGGGGGATAGCACAGATACGCAGTATTTT	CATSGPGAGDSTDTQYF	TRBD2	TRBJ2-3	TRBV24-1	NA
TGTGCCAGCTCACCCCCCAACAGCGGGGGGCGCATCTATGGCTACACCTTC	CASSPPNSGGRIYGYTF	NA	TRBJ1-2	TRBV18	NA
TGTGCCAGCAGAGTAGACAACTCTGGAAACACCATATATTTT	CASRVDNSGNTIYF	NA	TRBJ1-3	TRBV7-2	NA
TGTGCCAGTAGCGGCAGAACTAGCGGGGACCTCTACAATGAGCAGTTCTTC	CASSGRTSGDLYNEQFF	TRBD2	TRBJ2-1	TRBV19	NA